Described below is a single TCR beta chain sequence and its context. Antigen unknown. There were no recent acute infections or vaccinations among the donors, who were healthy HIV-negative adults. The entry originates in a study of shared clonotypes between healthy human individuals. The overall study: Donor ages ranged 18 to 49 years: two women, a few men. Study results and limitations: Of the naive CD4 clonotypes, approximately 5% were shared across a handful of donors.

Samples underwent the assay at deep level. Some clones are missing from TCRdb's copy, which holds only in-frame ones; the method was immunoSEQ multiplex PCR. The table lists some 2,100,000 clones, almost 96% of them singletons. CDR1 ENHRY and CDR2 SYGVKD come from the germline V gene. The CDR3 runs 15 residues. With 4 bases clipped from V and 4 bases from J, the junction kept 5 bases outside the gene matches. This clonotype was sampled from a man aged 18 to 30 in good health. The specimen sequenced was naive CD4+ T cells sorted from blood. The subset: CD45RA+ positively selected. J is TRBJ2-7 and V is TRBV10-3; 12 bases fit TRBD2. The CDR3 loop reads CAISATSGSDYEQYF. CDR3 DNA: TGTGCCATCAGTGCGACTAGCGGGAGTGATTACGAGCAGTACTTC.